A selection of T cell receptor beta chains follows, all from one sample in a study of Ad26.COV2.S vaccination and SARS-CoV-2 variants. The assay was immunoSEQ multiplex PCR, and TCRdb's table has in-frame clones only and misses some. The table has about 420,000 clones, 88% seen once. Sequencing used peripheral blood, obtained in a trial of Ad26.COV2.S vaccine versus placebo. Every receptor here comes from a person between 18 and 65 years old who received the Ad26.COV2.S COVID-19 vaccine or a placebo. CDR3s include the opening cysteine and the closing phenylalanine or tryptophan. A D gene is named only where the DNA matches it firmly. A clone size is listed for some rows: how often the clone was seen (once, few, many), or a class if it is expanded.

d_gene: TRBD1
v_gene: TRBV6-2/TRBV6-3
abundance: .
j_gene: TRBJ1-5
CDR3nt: TGTGCCAGCAGTAAGACAGGGAGCAATCAGCCCCAGCATTTT
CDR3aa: CASSKTGSNQPQHF

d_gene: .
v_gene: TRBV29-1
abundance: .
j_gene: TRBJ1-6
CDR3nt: TGCAGCGTTGAAGTCCGGACCTTGGGAGGTTCCTATAATTCACCCCTCCACTTT
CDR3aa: CSVEVRTLGGSYNSPLHF

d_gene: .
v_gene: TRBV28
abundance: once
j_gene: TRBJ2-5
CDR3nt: TGTGCCAGCAGTCTGGGCTGGGGCAGGGCCGACCAAGAGACCCAGTACTTC
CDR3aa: CASSLGWGRADQETQYF

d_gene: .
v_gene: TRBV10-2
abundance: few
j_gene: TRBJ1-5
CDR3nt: TGCGCCAGCAGTTGGAGCAATGGGCAGCCCCAGCATTTT
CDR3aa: CASSWSNGQPQHF

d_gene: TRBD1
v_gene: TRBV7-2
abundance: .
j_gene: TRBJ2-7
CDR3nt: TGTGCCAGCAGCTTAGTCAGGACAGGGGGCTCCGAGCAGTACTTC
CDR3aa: CASSLVRTGGSEQYF

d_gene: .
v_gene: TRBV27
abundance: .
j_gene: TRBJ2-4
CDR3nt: TGTGCCAGCAGTTTCCATCCCGGGGGAAACATTCAGTACTTC
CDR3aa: CASSFHPGGNIQYF

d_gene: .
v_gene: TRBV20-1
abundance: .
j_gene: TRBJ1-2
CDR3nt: TGCAGTGCTACAGGGAACTATGGCTACACCTTC
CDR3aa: CSATGNYGYTF

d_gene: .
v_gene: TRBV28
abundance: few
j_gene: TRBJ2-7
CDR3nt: TGTGCCAGCTGGTCAGGGGCGCTTTACGAGCAGTACTTC
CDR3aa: CASWSGALYEQYF

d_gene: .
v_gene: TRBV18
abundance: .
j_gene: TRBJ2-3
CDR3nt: TGTGCCAGCTCCTACATCCGAGCGGGCAGTACAGATACGCAGTATTTT
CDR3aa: CASSYIRAGSTDTQYF

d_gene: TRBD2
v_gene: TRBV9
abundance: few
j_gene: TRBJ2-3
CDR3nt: TGTGCCAGCAGCCCCGGGCACCCGGGACTAGCGTACTTGAGCACAGATACGCAGTATTTT
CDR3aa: CASSPGHPGLAYLSTDTQYF

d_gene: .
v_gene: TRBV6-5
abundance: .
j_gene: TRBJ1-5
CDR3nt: TGTGCCAGCAGAGCGGGAGAGGGGCAGCCCCAGCATTTT
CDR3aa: CASRAGEGQPQHF

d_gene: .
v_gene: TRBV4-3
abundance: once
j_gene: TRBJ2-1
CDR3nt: TGCGCCAGCAGCCAAGGTGGGAGAAACAATGAGCAGTTCTTC
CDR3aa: CASSQGGRNNEQFF

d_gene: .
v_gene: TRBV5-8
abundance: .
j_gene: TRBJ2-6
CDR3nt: TGTGCCAGCAGCTTTTGGCAGGGGACCGGGGCCAACGTCCTGACTTTC
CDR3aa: CASSFWQGTGANVLTF

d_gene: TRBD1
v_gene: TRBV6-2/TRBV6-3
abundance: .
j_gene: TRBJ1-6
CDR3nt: TGTGCCAGCAGTTACTGGAGGACAGGTGATAATTCACCCCTCCACTTT
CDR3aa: CASSYWRTGDNSPLHF

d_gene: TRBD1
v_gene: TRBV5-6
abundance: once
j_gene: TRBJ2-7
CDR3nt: TGTGCCAGCACCGTACAGGGGGCCCGCTACGAGCAGTACTTC
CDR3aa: CASTVQGARYEQYF

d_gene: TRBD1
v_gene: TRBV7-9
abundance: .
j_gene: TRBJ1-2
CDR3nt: TGTGCCAGCAGCCTCGGGACAGGGGATTATGGCTACACCTTC
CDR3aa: CASSLGTGDYGYTF

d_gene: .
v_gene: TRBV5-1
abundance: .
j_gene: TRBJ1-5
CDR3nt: TGCGCCAGCAGCTTGGGTGTGGCGAGCAATCAGCCCCAGCATTTT
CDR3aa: CASSLGVASNQPQHF

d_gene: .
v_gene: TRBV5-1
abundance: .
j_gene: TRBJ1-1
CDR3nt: TGCGCCAGCAGCTTGACCTTGGGCGCCACTGAAGCTTTCTTT
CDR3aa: CASSLTLGATEAFF

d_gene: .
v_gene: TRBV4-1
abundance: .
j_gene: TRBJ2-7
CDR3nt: TGCGCCAGCAGCCAAGCTCCGGGGGCTGATGGGGGCGAGCAGTACTTC
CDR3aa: CASSQAPGADGGEQYF

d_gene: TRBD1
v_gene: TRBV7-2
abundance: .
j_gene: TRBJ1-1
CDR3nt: TGTGCCAGCAGCCTGGACAGGGTCGCAACTGAAGCTTTCTTT
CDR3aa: CASSLDRVATEAFF

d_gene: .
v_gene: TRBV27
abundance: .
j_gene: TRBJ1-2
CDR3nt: TGTGCCAGCAGTTTCAATCTGGGGTCGGGCTATGGCTACACCTTC
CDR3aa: CASSFNLGSGYGYTF

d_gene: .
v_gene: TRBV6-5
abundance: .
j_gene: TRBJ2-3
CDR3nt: TGTGCCAGCAGAAAGCAGGGGTTTGATACGCAGTATTTT
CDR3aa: CASRKQGFDTQYF

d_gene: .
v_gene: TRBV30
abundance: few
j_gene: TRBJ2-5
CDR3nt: TGTGCCTGGAGTGTACACAGGCAAGAGACCCAGTACTTC
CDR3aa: CAWSVHRQETQYF

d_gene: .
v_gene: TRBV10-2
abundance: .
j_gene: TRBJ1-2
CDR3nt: TGCGCCAGCAACCCGACCCCGAGCTATGGCTACACCTTC
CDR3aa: CASNPTPSYGYTF

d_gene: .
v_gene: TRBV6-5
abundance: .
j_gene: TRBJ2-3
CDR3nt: TGTGCCAGCAGTTACTATCGGGGGGCCACAGATACGCAGTATTTT
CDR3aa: CASSYYRGATDTQYF

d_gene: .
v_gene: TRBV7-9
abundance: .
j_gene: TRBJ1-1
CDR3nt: TGTGCCAGCAGCCCCCTCAGGAACACTGAAGCTTTCTTT
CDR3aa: CASSPLRNTEAFF

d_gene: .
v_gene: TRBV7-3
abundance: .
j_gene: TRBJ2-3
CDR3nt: TGTGCCAGCAGCTCCGGACCTCTAGATACGCAGTATTTT
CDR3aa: CASSSGPLDTQYF

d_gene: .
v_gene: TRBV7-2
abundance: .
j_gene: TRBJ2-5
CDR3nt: TGTGCCAGCAGCTTAGATAGCGGCCTTAACCAAGAGACCCAGTACTTC
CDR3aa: CASSLDSGLNQETQYF

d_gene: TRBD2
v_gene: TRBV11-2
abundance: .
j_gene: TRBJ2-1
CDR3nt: TGTGCCAGCAGCTTAGAACGGGGGGGTTCCAATGAGCAGTTCTTC
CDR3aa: CASSLERGGSNEQFF

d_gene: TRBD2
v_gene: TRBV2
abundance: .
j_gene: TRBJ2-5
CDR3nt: TGTGCCAGCAGTAGGAGCCTCCTTGGCGGACTAGCGGGGGGAGGGGAGACCCAGTACTTC
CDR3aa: CASSRSLLGGLAGGGETQYF

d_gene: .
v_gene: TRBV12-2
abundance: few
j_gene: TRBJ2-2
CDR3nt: TGTGCAAGTCGCGGAGGGACAGAACCAAGAAACACCGGGGAGCTGTTTTTT
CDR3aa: CASRGGTEPRNTGELFF

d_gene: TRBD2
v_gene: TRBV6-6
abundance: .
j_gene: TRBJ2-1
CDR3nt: TGTGCCAGCACGGCTAGCGGGGTCCCCCCTAATGAGCAGTTCTTC
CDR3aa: CASTASGVPPNEQFF

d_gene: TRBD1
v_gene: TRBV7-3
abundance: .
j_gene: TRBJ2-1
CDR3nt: TGTGCCAGCAGCTTAGGACAGGGTTACAATGAGCAGTTCTTC
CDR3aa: CASSLGQGYNEQFF

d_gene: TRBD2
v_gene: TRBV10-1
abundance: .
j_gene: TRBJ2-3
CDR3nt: TGCGCCAGCAGTGGTACTAGCGGGGGGGCCGGCACAGATACGCAGTATTTT
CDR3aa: CASSGTSGGAGTDTQYF

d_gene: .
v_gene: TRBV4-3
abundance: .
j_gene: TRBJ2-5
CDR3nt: TGCGCCAGCAGCCAAGAACAGAGTGATTGGGGAGAGACCCAGTACTTC
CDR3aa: CASSQEQSDWGETQYF

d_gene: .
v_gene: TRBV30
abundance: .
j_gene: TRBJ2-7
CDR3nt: TGTGCCTGGAGGGGGGTGGATTCCTACGAGCAGTACTTC
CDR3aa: CAWRGVDSYEQYF

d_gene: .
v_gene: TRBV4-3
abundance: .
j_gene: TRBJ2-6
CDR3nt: TGCGCCAGCAGCCAAGAGGGCGAAGTTGGGGCCAACGTCCTGACTTTC
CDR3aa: CASSQEGEVGANVLTF

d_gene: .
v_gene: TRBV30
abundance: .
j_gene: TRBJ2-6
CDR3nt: TGTGCCTGGAGGCGGCGGTACAGCAGAGCATTCGCCAACGTCCTGACTTTC
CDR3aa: CAWRRRYSRAFANVLTF

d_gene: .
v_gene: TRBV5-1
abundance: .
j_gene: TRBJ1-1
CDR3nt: TGCGCCAGCAGCTTGGGCGCAGGGACAGAAGCTTTCTTT
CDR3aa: CASSLGAGTEAFF

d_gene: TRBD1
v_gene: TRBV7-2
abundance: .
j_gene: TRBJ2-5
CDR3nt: TGTGCCAGCAGCTTCGGACAGGGAAGGGAGACCCAGTACTTC
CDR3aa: CASSFGQGRETQYF

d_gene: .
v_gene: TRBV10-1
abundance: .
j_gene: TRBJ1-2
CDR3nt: TGCGCCAGCAGTGAGATCTCTGAGGGGCTAAACTATGGCTACACCTTC
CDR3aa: CASSEISEGLNYGYTF

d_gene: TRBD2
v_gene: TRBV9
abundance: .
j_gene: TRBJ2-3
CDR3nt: TGTGCCAGCAGCGCCTGGACTAGCGGGGGCCCAGATACGCAGTATTTT
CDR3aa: CASSAWTSGGPDTQYF

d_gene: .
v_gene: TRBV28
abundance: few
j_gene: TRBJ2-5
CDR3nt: TGTGCCAGCAGTCCCAATTCACCAGACAGGGACTGGGAGACCCAGTACTTC
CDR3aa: CASSPNSPDRDWETQYF

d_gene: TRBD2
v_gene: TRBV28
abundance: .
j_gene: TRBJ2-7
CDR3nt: TGTGCCAGCAGACGACTAGCGGGGGTGTACGAGCAGTACTTC
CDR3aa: CASRRLAGVYEQYF

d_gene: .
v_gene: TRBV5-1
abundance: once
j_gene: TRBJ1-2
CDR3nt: TGCGCCAGCAGCTTGGGGCAGGTCGGTTTGGCTAACTATGGCTACACCTTC
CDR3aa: CASSLGQVGLANYGYTF

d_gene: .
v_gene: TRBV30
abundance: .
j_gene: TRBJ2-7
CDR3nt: TGTGCCTGGAGTAGCGGGCAGGAGTTCTCCGAGCAGTACTTC
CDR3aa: CAWSSGQEFSEQYF